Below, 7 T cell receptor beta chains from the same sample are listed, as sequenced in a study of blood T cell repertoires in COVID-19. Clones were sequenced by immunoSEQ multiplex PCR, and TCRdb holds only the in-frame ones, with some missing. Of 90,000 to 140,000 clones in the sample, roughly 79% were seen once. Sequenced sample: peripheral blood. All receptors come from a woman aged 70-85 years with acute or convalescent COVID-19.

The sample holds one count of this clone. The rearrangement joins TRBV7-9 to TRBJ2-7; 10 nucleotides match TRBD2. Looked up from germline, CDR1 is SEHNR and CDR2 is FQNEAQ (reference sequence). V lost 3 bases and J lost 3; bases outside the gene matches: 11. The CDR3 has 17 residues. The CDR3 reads CASSLASGGTLIYEQYF. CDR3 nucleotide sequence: TGTGCCAGCAGCTTGGCTAGCGGGGGTACCTTGATCTACGAGCAGTACTTC.

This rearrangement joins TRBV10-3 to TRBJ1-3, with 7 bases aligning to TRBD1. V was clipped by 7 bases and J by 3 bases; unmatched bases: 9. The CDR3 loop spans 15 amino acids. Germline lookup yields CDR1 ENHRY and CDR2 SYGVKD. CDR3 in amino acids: CAINQGGAYGNTIYF. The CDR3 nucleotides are TGTGCCATCAACCAAGGGGGCGCGTATGGAAACACCATATATTTT.

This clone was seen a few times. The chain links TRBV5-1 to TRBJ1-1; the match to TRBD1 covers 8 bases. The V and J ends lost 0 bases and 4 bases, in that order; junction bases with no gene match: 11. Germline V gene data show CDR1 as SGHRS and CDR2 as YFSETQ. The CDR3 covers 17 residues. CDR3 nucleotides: TGCGCCAGCAGCTTGGGGACAGGGTTGTCTTTTGTCACTGAAGCTTTCTTT. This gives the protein CASSLGTGLSFVTEAFF.

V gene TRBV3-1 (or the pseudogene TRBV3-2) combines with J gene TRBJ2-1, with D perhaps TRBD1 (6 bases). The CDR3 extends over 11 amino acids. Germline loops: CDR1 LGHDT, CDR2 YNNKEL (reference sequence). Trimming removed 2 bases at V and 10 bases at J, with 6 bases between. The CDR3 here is CASSQQGEQFF. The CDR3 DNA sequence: TGTGCCAGCAGCCAACAGGGGGAGCAGTTCTTC.

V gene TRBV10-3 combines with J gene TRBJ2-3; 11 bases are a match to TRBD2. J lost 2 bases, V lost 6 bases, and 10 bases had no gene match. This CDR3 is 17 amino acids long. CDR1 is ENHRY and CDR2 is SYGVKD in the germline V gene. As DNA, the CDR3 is TGTGCCATCAGAGGAAATAGCGGGGGGGCCGTCACAGATACGCAGTATTTT. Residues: CAIRGNSGGAVTDTQYF.

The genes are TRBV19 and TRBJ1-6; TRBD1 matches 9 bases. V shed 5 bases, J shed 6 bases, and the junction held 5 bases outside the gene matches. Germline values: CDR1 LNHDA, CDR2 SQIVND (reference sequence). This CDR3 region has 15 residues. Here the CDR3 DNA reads TGTGCCAGTAGTCCGGGACAGGGAATTAATTCACCCCTCCACTTT. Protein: CASSPGQGINSPLHF.

The CDR3 loop reads CASPPSWEQYF. In nucleotides, the CDR3 is TGTGCCAGCCCCCCTAGCTGGGAGCAGTACTTC. The V call is TRBV11-2, the J call TRBJ2-7, with a possible D match to TRBD2 (5 bases). CDR3 size: 11 residues. The germline CDR1 and CDR2 sequences are SGHAT and FQNNGV. V dropped 8 bases and J dropped 7 bases, with 12 bases sitting between them. The variable domain in full, with the rest retrieved from reference TRBV11-2 and TRBJ2-7, is EAGVAQSPRYKIIEKRQSVAFWCNPISGHATLYWYQQILGQGPKLLIQFQNNGVVDDSQLPKDRFSAERLKGVDSTLKIQPAKLEDSAVYLCASPPSWEQYFGPGTRLTVT.